Given below is one T cell receptor (beta chain) in context. This sample was included in a study of blood T cells in healthy people across ages. Across the study: Capture via template switching afforded approximately one barcoded beta molecule per two T cells.

A second about 6 to 11 cycle PCR used barcoded and J-beta primers. The template-switch adaptor, which had 12 random nucleotides, put a tag on each cDNA molecule. TCRdb passed the 5' RACE reads through MiXCR, listing each CDR3 protein once. The sample lists about 780,000 distinct CDR3 sequences, approximately 24% occurring once. The CDR3 contains 14 residues. CDR1 DFQATT and CDR2 SNEGSKA come from the germline V gene (reference sequence). V lost 3 bases to trimming and J lost 1 base, with 11 bases between them. The same sample was also used in a study of T cells of mothers and their children. That report adds: Per child, 3 million or so TCR beta CDR3 reads were obtained, against over 10 million per mother.

The specimen was blood. This TCR derives from a boy aged 5-17 years in good health. The V gene is TRBV20-1, the J gene TRBJ2-3; D tentatively fits TRBD1 or TRBD2 (5 bases each). The CDR3 region has the DNA TGCAGTGCTAGCCCTGAGGGGCGCACAGATACGCAGTATTTT. Residues: CSASPEGRTDTQYF.